This T cell receptor beta chain was obtained from a study of T-cell reconstitution after alpha-beta-depleted transplantation in children. The study's findings and limits: Several hundred expanded graft clones reportedly were the source of alpha-beta T cells about two months after transplant. T-cell counts and diversity at one year following transplant were attributed mainly to newly produced T cells.

Deletions cut 3 bases from V and 7 bases from J, with 16 bases between. CDR3 length equals 15 residues. For TCRbeta, the library was prepared with unique molecular identifiers. Each CDR3 protein gets one entry after TCRdb re-called the PCR reads with MiXCR. The sample records about 200,000 distinct CDR3 sequences, 5% to 7.5% being singletons. This clonotype was recorded at least ten times. Its matching antigen is unknown. This sample comprised PBMCs, obtained before TCRalphabeta/CD19-depleted stem cell transplant. This sequence originates from a girl under two years old with combined immunodeficiency, due to receive a stem cell transplant. The genes are TRBV12-3 or TRBV12-4 and TRBJ1-5; tentative D call: TRBD1 (6 bases). Written as DNA, the CDR3 is TGTGCCAGCAGTTTGTCGGCTTGGGGGGGCCAGCCCCAGCATTTT. This sequence encodes CASSLSAWGGQPQHF.